This T cell receptor beta chain is drawn from a study of siplizumab effects on memory and regulatory T cells. The study, taken as a whole, reports: Assignment to unstimulated subsets succeeded for only a minor fraction of the alloreactive clones.

The repertoire was sequenced with immunoSEQ multiplex PCR; TCRdb's copy has only in-frame clones and lacks some. The data contain 50,000 to 55,000 clones, 95% to 97% of them singletons. Note on this clone: What it binds is unknown.

Sequencing was performed on unstimulated naive, memory, effector memory and TEMRA subsets derived from a few donor pairs. This CDR3 has 15 residues. V was trimmed by 2 bases and J by 1 base, leaving 10 bases between them. CDR1 MNHEY and CDR2 SMNVEV come from the germline V gene (reference sequence). The TCR sequence derives from a human donor in good health. The sequencing input was naive CD4+ T cells sorted from blood. The V gene is TRBV27, the J gene TRBJ2-3; D gene uncertain. The CDR3 DNA sequence: TGTGCCAGCAGTTTAGGTGGCCTAGGCACAGATACGCAGTATTTT. Translation gives CASSLGGLGTDTQYF.